What follows describes a single T cell receptor beta chain. With the 5' RACE reads reprocessed, TCRdb shows one record per CDR3 protein and no DNA. The sample spans about 440,000 distinct CDR3 sequences; the ten largest clones claim about 7.1%. The data belong to a study of T cells expressing NK-cell markers. The CDR3 extends over 14 amino acids. The TCR sequence derives from a woman aged 18-69 years in good health. Sequenced: blood T cells: a sorted CD56 or NKG2C T cell subset, CD4+ or CD8+ T cells, or bulk PBMC T cells (not recorded which). The chain carries TRBV12-3 or TRBV12-4 and TRBJ2-1. CDR3 in amino acids: CASSLDGFRVEQFF.